This TCR beta chain stems from a study of T-cell reconstitution after alpha-beta-depleted transplantation in children. As it was prepared, the TCRbeta library received unique molecular identifiers. TCRdb reanalysed the PCR reads using MiXCR and keeps one entry per CDR3 protein. The table includes 450,000 to 600,000 distinct CDR3 sequences, around 18% detected once. V trimming: 2 bases; J trimming: 6 bases; junction bases outside the gene matches: 3. Germline CDR1 reads SGDLS; CDR2 reads YYNGEE. The CDR3 loop spans 13 amino acids. The TCR originated in a human donor who donated a stem cell graft to a child with acute lymphoblastic leukemia. Sequencing was performed on PBMCs from the stem cell graft donor, taken from the stem cell graft. V usage is TRBV9 and J usage is TRBJ2-7; 9 nucleotides align to TRBD1. Here the CDR3 DNA reads TGTGCCAGCAGCGTGGGACAGGGTAGCGAGCAGTACTTC. Protein product: CASSVGQGSEQYF.